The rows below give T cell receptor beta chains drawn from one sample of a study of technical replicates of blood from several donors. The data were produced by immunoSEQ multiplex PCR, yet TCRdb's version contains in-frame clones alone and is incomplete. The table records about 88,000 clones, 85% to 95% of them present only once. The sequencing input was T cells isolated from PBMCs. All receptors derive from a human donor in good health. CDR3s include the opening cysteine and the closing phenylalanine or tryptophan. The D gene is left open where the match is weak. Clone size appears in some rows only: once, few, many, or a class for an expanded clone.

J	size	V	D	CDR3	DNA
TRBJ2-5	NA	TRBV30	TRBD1	CAWQGVGAETQYF	TGTGCCTGGCAGGGGGTAGGTGCAGAGACCCAGTACTTC
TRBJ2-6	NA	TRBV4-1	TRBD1	CASSQARLGTEVSGANVLTF	TGCGCCAGCAGCCAAGCACGCTTAGGGACAGAAGTCTCTGGGGCCAACGTCCTGACTTTC
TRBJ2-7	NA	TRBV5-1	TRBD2	CASSSPGGVSSYEQYF	TGCGCCAGCAGCTCCCCGGGAGGGGTTAGCTCCTACGAGCAGTACTTC
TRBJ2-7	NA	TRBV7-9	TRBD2	CASSDRKGLAGSDEQYF	TGTGCCAGCAGCGATCGAAAGGGACTAGCGGGTTCCGACGAGCAGTACTTC
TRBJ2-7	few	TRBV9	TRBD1	CASSVGTGAYEQYF	TGTGCCAGCAGCGTAGGTACAGGGGCCTACGAGCAGTACTTC
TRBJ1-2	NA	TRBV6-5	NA	CAGSYSIGGRVDGYTF	TGTGCCGGCAGTTACTCGATCGGCGGGAGGGTGGATGGCTACACCTTC
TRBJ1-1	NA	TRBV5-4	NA	CASSEGKSEAFF	TGTGCCAGCAGCGAGGGAAAGTCTGAAGCTTTCTTT
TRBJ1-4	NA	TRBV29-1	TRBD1	CSVDYRQGDLRINEKLFF	TGCAGCGTTGACTATCGACAGGGCGATTTAAGAATTAATGAAAAACTGTTTTTT
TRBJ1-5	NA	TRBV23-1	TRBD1	CASSQLPDRGHFSQHF	TGCGCCAGCAGTCAGCTCCCGGACAGGGGCCACTTTTCCCAGCATTTT
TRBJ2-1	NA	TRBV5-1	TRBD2	CASSLGTSGGYNEQFF	TGCGCCAGCAGCTTGGGGACTAGCGGAGGTTACAATGAGCAGTTCTTC
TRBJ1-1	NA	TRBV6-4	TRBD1	CASSDSPGQGTTEAFF	TGTGCCAGCAGTGACTCGCCCGGACAGGGTACCACTGAAGCTTTCTTT
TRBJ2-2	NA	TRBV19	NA	CASRGTHGSGELFF	TGTGCCAGCCGTGGGACTCATGGATCCGGGGAGCTGTTTTTT
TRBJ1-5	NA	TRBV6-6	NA	CASGVQGRSQPQHF	TGTGCCAGCGGAGTACAGGGCAGGAGTCAGCCCCAGCATTTT
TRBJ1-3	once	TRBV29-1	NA	CSVRGGTLSSGNTIYF	TGCAGCGTTAGGGGCGGGACGTTGAGCTCTGGAAACACCATATATTTT
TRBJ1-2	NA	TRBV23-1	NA	CASSHPGHGGYGYTF	TGCGCCAGCAGTCACCCGGGACATGGGGGTTATGGCTACACCTTC
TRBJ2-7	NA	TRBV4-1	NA	CASSRYSYEQYF	TGCGCCAGCAGCCGCTATTCCTACGAGCAGTACTTC
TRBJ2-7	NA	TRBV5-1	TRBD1	CASSLGPRDSYYEQYF	TGCGCCAGCAGCTTGGGCCCACGGGACAGCTACTACGAGCAGTACTTC
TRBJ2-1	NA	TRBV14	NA	CASSQYRGVRNEQFF	TGTGCCAGCAGCCAGTATCGGGGAGTTAGAAATGAGCAGTTCTTC
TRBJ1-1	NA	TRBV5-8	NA	CASSLETTRGTEAFF	TGTGCCAGCAGCTTGGAGACCACCCGCGGCACTGAAGCTTTCTTT
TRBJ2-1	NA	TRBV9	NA	CASSVSSASSYNEQFF	TGTGCCAGCAGCGTCTCTAGCGCCAGCTCCTACAATGAGCAGTTCTTC
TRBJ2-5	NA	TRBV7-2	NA	CASSSQTTRFETQYF	TGTGCCAGCAGCTCACAAACTACTAGGTTTGAGACCCAGTACTTC
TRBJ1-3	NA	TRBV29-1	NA	CSVEDFYSGNTIYF	TGCAGCGTTGAAGATTTTTACAGTGGAAACACCATATATTTT
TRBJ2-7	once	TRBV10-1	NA	CASSDLFSVQYF	TGCGCCAGCAGTGATTTGTTTTCTGTGCAGTACTTC
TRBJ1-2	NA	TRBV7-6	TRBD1	CASSGGTAALHGYTF	TGTGCCAGCAGCGGGGGGACAGCAGCCCTCCATGGCTACACCTTC
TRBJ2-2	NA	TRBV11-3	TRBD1	CASRYRGSTGELFF	TGTGCCAGCAGATACAGGGGGTCAACCGGGGAGCTGTTTTTT
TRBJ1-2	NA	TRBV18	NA	CASSPTDRSNYGYTF	TGTGCCAGCTCACCAACTGACAGAAGTAACTATGGCTACACCTTC
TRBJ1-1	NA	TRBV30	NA	CAWSADRHEAFF	TGTGCCTGGAGCGCAGACAGGCATGAAGCTTTCTTT
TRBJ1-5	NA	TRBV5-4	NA	CASSGGPEGQPQHF	TGTGCCAGCAGCGGTGGACCCGAGGGTCAGCCCCAGCATTTT
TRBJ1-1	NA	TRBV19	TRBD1	CASSARQGDTEAFF	TGTGCCAGTAGTGCTCGACAGGGCGACACTGAAGCTTTCTTT
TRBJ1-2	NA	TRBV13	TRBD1	CASSFRGQGAVGYTF	TGTGCCAGCAGCTTCCGAGGACAGGGGGCTGTGGGCTACACCTTC
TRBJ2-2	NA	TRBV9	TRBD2	CASSPGGAGGELFF	TGTGCCAGCAGCCCGGGAGGGGCGGGCGGGGAGCTGTTTTTT
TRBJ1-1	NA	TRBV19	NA	CASSIGIQTGSPEAFF	TGTGCCAGTAGTATTGGGATACAGACAGGTAGTCCAGAAGCTTTCTTT
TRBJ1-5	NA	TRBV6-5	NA	CASRKGGLDQPQHF	TGTGCCAGCAGAAAGGGAGGGTTGGATCAGCCCCAGCATTTT
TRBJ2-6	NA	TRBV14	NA	CASSQEGFTGANVLTF	TGTGCCAGCAGCCAAGAGGGCTTTACTGGGGCCAACGTCCTGACTTTC
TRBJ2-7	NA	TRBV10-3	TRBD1	CAIRGTGDEQYF	TGTGCCATCAGGGGGACAGGGGACGAGCAGTACTTC
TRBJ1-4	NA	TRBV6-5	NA	CASSYFQGIDEKLFF	TGTGCCAGCAGTTACTTTCAGGGAATTGACGAAAAACTGTTTTTT
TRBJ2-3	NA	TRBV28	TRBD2	CASSLLGLGLSNTQYF	TGTGCCAGCAGTTTATTGGGACTAGGTTTATCAAATACGCAGTATTTT
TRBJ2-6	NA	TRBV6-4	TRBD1	CASSDSSPCPGTGLSGANVLTF	TGTGCCAGCAGTGACTCATCCCCCTGTCCCGGGACAGGCCTATCTGGGGCCAACGTCCTGACTTTC
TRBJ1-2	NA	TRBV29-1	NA	CSVHIQGTFNYGYTF	TGCAGCGTTCATATCCAGGGAACCTTTAACTATGGCTACACCTTC
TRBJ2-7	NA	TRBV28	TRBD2	CASSQTGLASYEQYF	TGTGCCAGCAGCCAAACGGGACTAGCGAGCTACGAGCAGTACTTC
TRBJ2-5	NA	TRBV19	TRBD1	CASRDSGIETQYF	TGTGCCAGCAGGGACAGCGGAATAGAGACCCAGTACTTC
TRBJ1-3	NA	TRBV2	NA	CASNGREGSSGNTIYF	TGTGCCAGCAACGGGCGGGAGGGAAGCTCTGGAAACACCATATATTTT